The present entry profiles one TCR beta chain with its context. The sample is drawn from a study of blood T cell repertoires in COVID-19. The table came from immunoSEQ multiplex PCR; TCRdb's copy has only in-frame clones and leaves some out. The sample holds about 95,000 clones; approximately 80% are singletons and the top ten take roughly 4.8%. During active infection, Seattle patients enrolled and were then monitored through disease. Germline lookup yields CDR1 SGHNT and CDR2 YYREEE (reference sequence). The CDR3 has 14 amino acids. Trimming removed 0 bases from V and 4 bases from J, with 10 bases in between.

Sequenced sample: peripheral blood. The origin of this receptor is a man older than 75 with COVID-19, enrolled during active disease. The chain joins TRBV5-4 to TRBJ1-1, with D possibly being TRBD1 (5 bases). CDR3 coding DNA: TGTGCCAGCAGCTTGGTGGGGCGGTCCACTGAAGCTTTCTTT. Protein product: CASSLVGRSTEAFF.